Listed here are 13 T cell receptor beta chains from one sample, sequenced in a study of neurological immune-mediated disorders. TCRdb redid the calling of the 5' RACE reads with MiXCR, one entry per CDR3 protein. The data show roughly 60,000 distinct CDR3 sequences, 9.5% to 12% seen once. Sample: PBMCs. These receptor sequences come from a man in his fifties or sixties in good health.

This clonotype was detected ten times or more. The chain uses TRBV9 and TRBJ2-7; 8 nucleotides line up with TRBD2. Germline V gene sequence: CDR1 SGDLS, CDR2 YYNGEE. The CDR3 contains 21 residues. V dropped 0 bases and J dropped 7; count of bases not matched to a gene: 27. CDR3 in DNA: TGTGCCAGCAGCGTAGATCGAGAAGTTTGTGTGCGGGGGGACTTCTTGGGGGAGCAGTACTTC. Translating it yields CASSVDREVCVRGDFLGEQYF. The full variable domain, in which reference TRBV9 and TRBJ2-7 provide the parts outside the CDR3, is DSGVTQTPKHLITATGQRVTLRCSPRSGDLSVYWYQQSLDQGLQFLIQYYNGEERAKGNILERFSAQQFPDLHSELNLSSLELGDSALYFCASSVDREVCVRGDFLGEQYFGPGTRLTVT.

This clonotype was seen many times. The rearrangement uses TRBV7-2 and TRBJ1-5; D is unclear. CDR3 length equals 17 residues. The germline gives CDR1 SGHTA, CDR2 FQGNSA. V was clipped by 2 bases and J by 0 bases, with 14 bases between them. The CDR3 sequence is CASSLPRSSDSNQPQHF. As DNA, the CDR3 is TGTGCCAGCAGCTTACCCCGCAGCAGTGATAGCAATCAGCCCCAGCATTTT. The full variable domain, its missing parts supplied by reference TRBV7-2 and TRBJ1-5, is GAGVSQSPSNKVTEKGKDVELRCDPISGHTALYWYRQSLGQGLEFLIYFQGNSAPDKSGLPSDRFSAERTGGSVSTLTIQRTQQEDSAVYLCASSLPRSSDSNQPQHFGDGTRLSIL.

This clonotype was found many times. This chain joins TRBV20-1 and TRBJ2-6; 8 positions match TRBD1. CDR3 size: 18 residues. V was clipped by 3 bases and J by 0 bases; unmatched bases: 10. Germline V CDR1 and CDR2: DFQATT, SNEGSKA (reference sequence). The chain's CDR3 is CSASGIGDRSSGANVLTF. Written as DNA, the CDR3 is TGCAGTGCTAGTGGGATAGGGGACAGGAGCTCTGGGGCCAACGTCCTGACTTTC.

This clonotype was picked up a small number of times. This could be a read error, since a much larger clone is one nucleotide away. The J gene is TRBJ1-6, the V gene TRBV12-3 or TRBV12-4; D gene unclear. CDR3 size: 12 residues. CDR3 DNA sequence: TGTGTCAGCAGTAGTCCTCCGGGACCCCTCCACTTT. This encodes CVSSSPPGPLHF.

This clonotype is a singleton in its sample. V is TRBV5-1 and J is TRBJ2-2, with 9 bases lining up with TRBD2. V gave up 1 base and J gave up 5 bases; unmatched junction bases: 6. In germline, CDR1 is SGHRS, CDR2 YFSETQ. The CDR3 is made up of 16 amino acids. The CDR3 DNA follows: TGCGCCAGCAGCTTGCCAGCGGGGGGCGGAACCGGGGAGCTGTTTTTT. Residues: CASSLPAGGGTGELFF.

In the case of this clonotype: A much larger clone sits a single nucleotide away, making a read error possible. The rearrangement links TRBV5-1 to TRBJ2-5; TRBD2 aligns across 8 bases. CDR3 size: 16 residues. Germline-derived CDR1 and CDR2 are SGHRS and YFSETQ. The CDR3 region has the DNA TGCACCAGCAGCTTGGCAGCGGGGGCCCTACAAGAGACCCAGTACTTC. Amino acid sequence: CTSSLAAGALQETQYF.

In this sample, this clonotype turned up many times. The chain is built from TRBV20-1 and TRBJ1-1; D uncertain. V gave up 2 bases and J gave up 5 bases, with 15 bases separating them. Germline assignment: CDR1 DFQATT and CDR2 SNEGSKA (reference sequence). This CDR3 has 14 amino acids. CDR3 sequence reads: CSARFIQLGTEAFF. The CDR3 DNA is TGCAGTGCTAGATTTATTCAGCTGGGAACTGAAGCTTTCTTT.

In this sample, this clonotype turned up many times. The gene calls are TRBV15 and TRBJ2-6; tentatively, D is TRBD2 (5 bases). Germline V gene lookup returns CDR1 LNHNV and CDR2 YYDKDF (reference sequence). This CDR3 has 15 residues. V lost 1 base and J lost 1, with 5 bases in between. This chain's CDR3 is CATSRAGSGANVLTF. As DNA, the CDR3 is TGTGCCACCAGCAGAGCGGGATCTGGGGCCAACGTCCTGACTTTC.

This clonotype was seen ten or more times. The J gene is TRBJ1-2, the V gene TRBV7-9; D is uncertain. Germline CDR1 and CDR2: SEHNR and FQNEAQ (reference sequence). V lost 5 bases, J lost 6 bases, and 13 bases lay in between. CDR3 length: 13 amino acids. Here the CDR3 DNA reads TGTGCCAGCAGCATACAAACGCGCGATGGCTACACCTTC. Its protein product is CASSIQTRDGYTF.

Many counts were recorded for this clonotype. The chain carries TRBV7-2 and TRBJ2-5; no clear D. Trimming cost V 5 bases and J 4 bases, with 14 bases left between them. Germline values: CDR1 SGHTA, CDR2 FQGNSA. The CDR3 totals 14 residues. In nucleotides, the CDR3 is TGTGCCAGCAGCGACCGTCGACACGGAGAGACCCAGTACTTC. Its translation: CASSDRRHGETQYF. Variable domain in full (rest from reference TRBV7-2 and TRBJ2-5): GAGVSQSPSNKVTEKGKDVELRCDPISGHTALYWYRQSLGQGLEFLIYFQGNSAPDKSGLPSDRFSAERTGGSVSTLTIQRTQQEDSAVYLCASSDRRHGETQYFGPGTRLLVL.

This clonotype was seen many times. This rearrangement joins TRBV6-5 to TRBJ2-3, with a possible D match to TRBD2 (5 bases). Trimming stripped 2 bases from V and 4 bases from J, with 13 bases between. The CDR3 runs to 15 residues. The germline gives CDR1 MNHEY, CDR2 SVGAGI. The chain's CDR3 is CASSYSGAGPDTQYF. DNA for the CDR3: TGTGCCAGCAGTTACAGCGGTGCAGGACCAGATACGCAGTATTTT.

This clonotype was observed many times. J is TRBJ2-7 and V is TRBV27, with D perhaps matching TRBD1 (6 bases). The CDR3 sequence is 14 residues long. Germline CDR1 MNHEY, CDR2 SMNVEV (reference sequence). Trimming removed 6 bases from V and 2 bases from J, with 14 bases in between. CDR3 sequence reads: CASSLQGIPYEQYF. DNA of the CDR3: TGTGCCAGCAGCTTACAGGGAATCCCCTACGAGCAGTACTTC.

This clonotype was detected many times. The chain combines TRBV12-3 or TRBV12-4 with TRBJ2-1; 10 positions match TRBD2. The V segment lost 8 bases and the J segment 15 bases; nucleotides outside the gene matches: 10. The CDR3 is 12 amino acids. DNA of the CDR3: TGTGCCAGCGACTCCGGGCTAGCGGGGGCGTTCTTC. It yields the protein CASDSGLAGAFF.